This T cell receptor (beta chain) was obtained from a study of OX40 agonist ivuxolimab in advanced cancers. The CDR3 has 15 amino acids. Germline values: CDR1 SEHNR, CDR2 FQNEAQ (reference sequence). J lost 6 bases, V lost 5 bases, and 8 bases had no gene match. The method was immunoSEQ multiplex PCR; TCRdb's version includes in-frame clones alone and lacks a portion of them. The table includes tens of thousands of clones, about nine tenths detected once. Anyone with autoimmune disease history or systemic immunosuppression was excluded. This sequence joins TRBV7-9 and TRBJ2-1; 9 bases map to TRBD1. The sample was CD4+ or CD8+ T cells sorted from blood, taken in a trial of the OX40 agonist ivuxolimab. The receptor's source is an adult with an advanced solid tumor such as melanoma, head and neck, liver or kidney cancer. CDR3 region: CASSPGQGLSNEQFF. Here the CDR3 DNA reads TGTGCCAGCAGCCCGGGACAGGGACTCTCCAATGAGCAGTTCTTC.